A single sample gave rise to the 18 T cell receptor beta chains below, sequenced in a study of OX40 agonist ivuxolimab in advanced cancers. Only in-frame clones appear in the TCRdb table, and some are missing; sequencing was by immunoSEQ multiplex PCR. The sample yields roughly 63,000 clones, about 91% seen once. The sample consisted of CD4+ or CD8+ T cells sorted from blood, taken in a trial of the OX40 agonist ivuxolimab. These receptors all come from an adult with an advanced solid tumor such as melanoma, head and neck, liver or kidney cancer.

J is TRBJ2-1 and V is TRBV5-6, with 10 positions matching TRBD2. V lost 4 bases, J lost 2 bases, and 6 bases stayed unmatched. Germline V gene sequence: CDR1 SGHDT, CDR2 YYEEEE. There are 16 residues in the CDR3. CDR3: CASSPTSGATYNEQFF. CDR3 nucleotides: TGTGCCAGCAGCCCTACTAGCGGGGCTACCTACAATGAGCAGTTCTTC.

This chain joins TRBV5-6 and TRBJ2-2; possibly TRBD1 for D (6 bases). In germline, CDR1 is SGHDT, CDR2 YYEEEE. The CDR3 is 16 residues long. Trimming took 5 bases from V and 0 from J, leaving 14 bases between them. The DNA of the CDR3 is TGTGCCAGCAGTGAATCAGGACAGACGAACACCGGGGAGCTGTTTTTT. Its translation is CASSESGQTNTGELFF.

The V gene is TRBV2, the J gene TRBJ2-3; D ambiguous. This CDR3 comprises 14 residues. The V and J ends lost 3 bases and 5 bases respectively, with 12 bases between them. Germline CDR1 SNHLY, CDR2 FYNNEI. The CDR3 nucleotides read TGTGCCAGCAGTGAGTCTTCATTTGTAGATACGCAGTATTTT. Translating it yields CASSESSFVDTQYF.

The chain couples TRBV7-8 to TRBJ2-7, with D tentatively TRBD1 or TRBD2 (5 bases each). There are 15 residues in the CDR3. The germline V gene has CDR1 SGHVS and CDR2 FQNEAQ. V was pared by 5 bases and J by 7 bases, with 21 bases between. In DNA form, the CDR3 reads TGTGCCAGCAGCCCGGGGACCGACTCCTGGTGGGAGCAGTACTTC. Amino acid sequence: CASSPGTDSWWEQYF.

The gene calls are TRBV7-2 and TRBJ1-1; D remains unclear. Germline CDR1 and CDR2: SGHTA and FQGNSA. Trimming removed 3 bases at V and 6 bases at J, with 20 bases between. This CDR3 is built from 16 residues. As DNA, the CDR3 is TGTGCCAGCAGCTTTTCCCTGCGAAGGGTGAATTCTGAAGCTTTCTTT. Residues: CASSFSLRRVNSEAFF.

The chain couples TRBV13 to TRBJ1-1; D may be TRBD1 (5 bases). Trimming stripped 5 bases from V and 8 bases from J, with 21 bases between. CDR3 size: 15 residues. CDR1 PRHDT and CDR2 FYEKMQ come from the germline V gene (reference sequence). The CDR3 region is CASSHRAASRQEAFF. The CDR3 DNA sequence: TGTGCCAGCAGCCACCGGGCAGCTAGTCGACAGGAAGCTTTCTTT. Full variable domain (missing parts from reference TRBV13 and TRBJ1-1): AAGVIQSPRHLIKEKRETATLKCYPIPRHDTVYWYQQGPGQDPQFLISFYEKMQSDKGSIPDRFSAQQFSDYHSELNMSSLELGDSALYFCASSHRAASRQEAFFGQGTRLTVV.

The gene calls are TRBV18 and TRBJ2-7; 7 bases map to TRBD1. The CDR3 has 17 residues. J gave up 1 base and V 2 bases, and 11 bases lay outside the gene matches. The germline V gene has CDR1 KGHSH and CDR2 LQKENI. CDR3: CASSPYAQDRVSYEQYF. CDR3 sequence (DNA): TGTGCCAGCTCACCATACGCGCAAGACAGGGTTTCCTACGAGCAGTACTTC.

V is TRBV2 and J is TRBJ2-5, with TRBD1 matching over 9 bases. This CDR3 is 15 amino acids long. J was trimmed by 3 bases and V by 2 bases; bases with no gene match: 4. Germline values: CDR1 SNHLY, CDR2 FYNNEI. CDR3 DNA sequence: TGTGCCAGCAGTGAAATCGACAGGGGGGAAGAGACCCAGTACTTC. This sequence encodes CASSEIDRGEETQYF.

The chain combines TRBV9 with TRBJ2-7; D is undetermined. Per germline, CDR1 SGDLS and CDR2 YYNGEE. This CDR3 is 10 amino acids long. Trimming pared 7 bases from V and 4 bases from J, leaving 6 bases between. This CDR3 reads CASGSYEQYF. DNA of the CDR3: TGTGCCAGCGGCTCGTACGAGCAGTACTTC.

The chain combines TRBV11-2 with TRBJ2-2, with unresolved D. The CDR3 extends over 14 amino acids. Per germline, CDR1 SGHAT and CDR2 FQNNGV. Trimming removed 1 base from V and 0 bases from J, with 3 bases in between. In DNA form, the CDR3 reads TGTGCCAGCAGCTTAGGGGCGAACACCGGGGAGCTGTTTTTT. Translation: CASSLGANTGELFF.

The V call is TRBV7-6, the J call TRBJ2-3; 13 nucleotides agree with TRBD2. Germline CDR1 reads SGHVS; CDR2 reads FNYEAQ. V dropped 5 bases and J dropped 5; count of bases not matched to a gene: 4. The CDR3 sequence is 15 residues long. DNA for the CDR3: TGTGCCAGCAGCCAACTAGCGGGAGGGGGAGATACGCAGTATTTT. Translation gives CASSQLAGGGDTQYF. The variable domain in full, completed from reference TRBV7-6 and TRBJ2-3, reads GAGVSQSPRYKVTKRGQDVALRCDPISGHVSLYWYRQALGQGPEFLTYFNYEAQQDKSGLPNDRFSAERPEGSISTLTIQRTEQRDSAMYRCASSQLAGGGDTQYFGPGTRLTVL.

The chain carries TRBV6-4 and TRBJ2-1; TRBD2 might be the D (5 bases). Germline V gene sequence: CDR1 MRHNA, CDR2 SNTAGT. V was cut by 0 bases and J by 0 bases, with 9 bases left in between. This CDR3 has 16 residues. The CDR3 is CASSDSVGSSYNEQFF. For the CDR3, the DNA is TGTGCCAGCAGTGACTCAGTGGGGAGCTCCTACAATGAGCAGTTCTTC.

J is TRBJ2-7 and V is TRBV27; TRBD1 might be the D (6 bases). The CDR3 covers 14 residues. Between the trimmed V and J ends, which lost 10 bases and 0 bases, there was a span of 16 bases. From germline, CDR1 is MNHEY and CDR2 SMNVEV (reference sequence). This CDR3 is CATKGGTYSYEQYF. The CDR3 bases are TGTGCCACCAAAGGTGGGACATACTCCTACGAGCAGTACTTC.

The chain employs TRBV9 and TRBJ1-2; D uncertain. CDR1 and CDR2 (germline): SGDLS, YYNGEE. The CDR3 totals 13 residues. The ends were cut back, 1 base at V and 4 bases at J, with 8 bases in the middle. CDR3 coding DNA: TGTGCCAGCAGCGTATATGGGTCCTATGGCTACACCTTC. It specifies CASSVYGSYGYTF.

The CDR3 protein is CASTARGGAIEQYF. DNA for the CDR3: TGTGCCAGTACCGCACGGGGTGGGGCAATTGAGCAGTACTTC. The chain uses TRBV19 and TRBJ2-7, with D perhaps being TRBD1 or TRBD2 (5 bases each). This CDR3 is 14 amino acids long. V gave up 7 bases and J gave up 7 bases, with 20 bases separating them. Per the germline V gene, CDR1 is LNHDA and CDR2 is SQIVND (reference sequence).

The chain links TRBV6-1 to TRBJ2-7; 10 bases agree with TRBD1. V lost 5 bases and J lost 12; bases outside the gene matches: 13. The CDR3 extends over 14 amino acids. Germline V gene data show CDR1 as MNHNS and CDR2 as SASEGT. CDR3 region: CASSHIGTGEDRYF. The CDR3 coding sequence is TGTGCCAGCAGTCATATAGGGACAGGGGAGGATAGGTACTTC.

This sequence joins TRBV7-9 and TRBJ2-3; tentatively, D is TRBD2 (6 bases). V was clipped by 5 bases and J by 2 bases, with 11 bases between them. The CDR3 consists of 14 residues. The germline CDR1 and CDR2 sequences are SEHNR and FQNEAQ (reference sequence). The CDR3 here is CASSPLDYTDTQYF. CDR3 nucleotides: TGTGCCAGCAGCCCCCTGGACTACACAGATACGCAGTATTTT.

V is TRBV4-1 and J is TRBJ1-5; D may be TRBD1 (6 bases). The CDR3 extends over 16 amino acids. Germline V gene data show CDR1 as MGHRA and CDR2 as YSYEKL. The germline V and J ends were trimmed by 1 base and 2 bases, with 12 bases remaining between them. The CDR3 DNA reads TGCGCCAGCAGCCAAGTCGGACGGACAGGCAATCAGCCCCAGCATTTT. It yields the protein CASSQVGRTGNQPQHF.